This T cell receptor (beta chain) is drawn from a study of T cells after yellow fever vaccination. Looking at the study overall: Fractions containing few cells were prepared with SMART-Seq v4 Ultra Low Input. Whole-study results and caveats: Subsequent to the booster, the majority of primary-vaccination clones reappeared (around 95% CD4, about 90% CD8). FACS-sorted repertoires could harbor abundant contaminating bulk-population clonotypes.

This clonotype was counted between two and nine times. The antigen is not known. As TCR cDNA was made by 5'RACE template switching, a universal primer site and UMIs were added. One entry per CDR3 protein, called by TCRdb with MiXCR from the 5' RACE reads. The table records some 390,000 distinct CDR3 sequences, under 20% of them present only once. This CDR3 has 16 amino acids. With 1 base clipped from V and 4 bases from J, the junction kept 7 bases outside the gene matches. In germline, CDR1 is SGHKS, CDR2 YYEKEE (reference sequence). This TCR came from a man younger than 30 who received the YFV17D yellow fever vaccine. V gene TRBV5-5 combines with J gene TRBJ2-2; 7 bases match TRBD1. This specimen was PBMCs, taken before the yellow fever booster vaccination. CDR3 DNA: TGTGCCAGCAGCTTGCGGTGGGCAGGGGGCACCGGGGAGCTGTTTTTT. Translation gives CASSLRWAGGTGELFF.